This passage covers 21 T cell receptor beta chains from one sample sequenced in a study of blood T cell repertoires in COVID-19 (dated by TCRdb to 2018 to 2020). Library preparation used the immunoSEQ multiplex PCR assay. TCRdb's version of the immuneACCESS table is confined to in-frame rearrangements and falls short of the full clone set. An unresolved V gene accounts for under half of the shortfall where checked; the remainder is of unknown origin. In all, the sample holds hundreds of thousands of clones, and roughly 90% of those were seen once. The top ten clones comprise 1.4% to 1.5% of the sample. Sample: peripheral blood. The receptors were gathered from a woman under 40 with active or convalescent COVID-19.

The V and J genes are TRBV20-1 and TRBJ1-4; 8 positions match TRBD1. In germline, CDR1 is DFQATT, CDR2 SNEGSKA (reference sequence). CDR3 length: 15 residues. The V segment lost 3 bases and the J segment 6 bases; nucleotides outside the gene matches: 9. The chain's CDR3 is CSASDPRTGYEKLFF. CDR3 nucleotides: TGCAGTGCTAGTGACCCTCGGACAGGGTATGAAAAACTGTTTTTT.

This clone was seen once. The chain is built from TRBV6-6 and TRBJ1-2; 7 nucleotides match TRBD1. The junction had 10 bases not matched to a gene; V was cut back by 6 bases and J by 6 bases. The CDR3 is 14 amino acids. The germline CDR1 and CDR2 sequences are MNHNY and SVGAGI (reference sequence). The CDR3 region is CASRRTTGTDGYTF. For the CDR3, the DNA is TGTGCCAGCAGACGAACTACAGGGACAGATGGCTACACCTTC.

The chain links TRBV4-1 to TRBJ2-1, with 12 bases matching TRBD2. V dropped 6 bases and J dropped 4; count of bases not matched to a gene: 4. The CDR3 is 15 amino acids. Per germline, CDR1 MGHRA and CDR2 YSYEKL. CDR3 sequence reads: CASRPTSGSYNEQFF. In DNA form, the CDR3 reads TGCGCCAGCAGACCGACTAGCGGGAGTTACAATGAGCAGTTCTTC.

The gene calls are TRBV3-1 (or the pseudogene TRBV3-2) and TRBJ1-2; D ambiguous. V lost 4 bases and J lost 1, with 10 bases in between. The CDR3 is 14 amino acids. Per germline, CDR1 LGHDT and CDR2 YNNKEL (reference sequence). The CDR3 nucleotides read TGTGCCAGCAGCCCCCCCCAGGTTAACTATGGCTACACCTTC. The encoded protein is CASSPPQVNYGYTF.

The gene calls are TRBV30 and TRBJ2-3; the D gene is possibly TRBD2 (5 bases). V gave up 3 bases and J gave up 3 bases, with 13 bases separating them. Per the germline V gene, CDR1 is GTSNPN and CDR2 is SVGIG (reference sequence). The CDR3 is 14 residues long. In DNA form, the CDR3 reads TGTGCCTGGAGCCTAACGGGATCTACAGATACGCAGTATTTT. Translating gives CAWSLTGSTDTQYF.

The chain couples TRBV5-1 to TRBJ2-2, with 7 bases that match TRBD1. CDR1 and CDR2 from the germline V gene are SGHRS and YFSETQ. This CDR3 has 16 residues. After removal of 4 bases from V and 1 base from J, the junction contained 7 bases not matched to a gene. CDR3 sequence: CASSIGTDLNTGELFF. The DNA for the CDR3 is TGCGCCAGCAGCATCGGGACAGATCTGAACACCGGGGAGCTGTTTTTT.

The gene calls are TRBV24-1 and TRBJ1-2, with 10 bases matching TRBD1. V was pared by 7 bases and J by 5 bases, with 3 bases of the junction left unmatched. Germline loops: CDR1 KGHDR, CDR2 SFDVKD. This CDR3 is built from 13 residues. CDR3 DNA sequence: TGTGCCACCAGCGAGGGACAGGGGTATGGCTACACCTTC. This encodes CATSEGQGYGYTF.

V is TRBV9 and J is TRBJ2-3, with 7 bases fitting TRBD1. Germline lookup yields CDR1 SGDLS and CDR2 YYNGEE. Trimming took 0 bases from V and 0 from J; bases not matched to a gene: 7. The CDR3 runs 17 residues. CDR3 coding DNA: TGTGCCAGCAGCGTAGGCGGACAGGTTTCTAGCACAGATACGCAGTATTTT. This translates into CASSVGGQVSSTDTQYF.

This chain links TRBV7-8 with TRBJ2-3; maybe TRBD1 (5 bases). Germline V gives CDR1 SGHVS, CDR2 FQNEAQ. CDR3 length: 16 residues. Trimming removed 4 bases at V and 4 bases at J, with 18 bases between. CDR3 protein: CASSYAGLASADTQYF. The CDR3 nucleotides are TGTGCCAGCAGCTACGCAGGGTTAGCTTCGGCAGATACGCAGTATTTT. Looking up the rest from reference TRBV7-8 and TRBJ2-3 gives the full variable domain: GAGVSQSPRYKVAKRGQDVALRCDPISGHVSLFWYQQALGQGPEFLTYFQNEAQLDKSGLPSDRFFAERPEGSVSTLKIQRTQQEDSAVYLCASSYAGLASADTQYFGPGTRLTVL.

The rearrangement joins TRBV27 to TRBJ1-5; 8 nucleotides align to TRBD1. J gave up 3 bases and V 8 bases, and 6 bases lay outside the gene matches. The CDR3 is 14 residues long. CDR1 is MNHEY, CDR2 SMNVEV, per germline (reference sequence). Written as DNA, the CDR3 is TGTGCCAGCCGTAGGACAGGGATCAATCAGCCCCAGCATTTT. Translating gives CASRRTGINQPQHF.

The gene calls are TRBV27 and TRBJ2-3; D remains ambiguous. Germline V gene data show CDR1 as MNHEY and CDR2 as SMNVEV (reference sequence). V lost 8 bases and J lost 2, with 11 bases in between. The CDR3 consists of 13 residues. CDR3 DNA sequence: TGTGCCAGCTCGGTCACGCACACAGATACGCAGTATTTT. Translating gives CASSVTHTDTQYF.

The J gene is TRBJ1-1, the V gene TRBV7-8, with no clear D. The length of the CDR3 is 17 residues. The V and J ends lost 1 base and 13 bases respectively, with 28 bases between them. In germline, CDR1 is SGHVS, CDR2 FQNEAQ. Here the CDR3 DNA reads TGTGCCAGCAGCTTAGTTGGGCTATCCTCCTCCGATGTGGGAGGTTTCTTT. Amino acid sequence: CASSLVGLSSSDVGGFF.

The V gene is TRBV19, the J gene TRBJ1-2; D gene uncertain. The CDR3 contains 14 residues. CDR1 LNHDA and CDR2 SQIVND come from the germline V gene (reference sequence). The V end was cut by 6 bases, the J end by 0 bases, with 11 bases between. The CDR3 DNA reads TGTGCCAGTAGGAGACCCGACACTAACTATGGCTACACCTTC. This translates into CASRRPDTNYGYTF.

V usage is TRBV19 and J usage is TRBJ2-2; TRBD2 agrees at 8 bases. Unmatched junction bases numbered 5, after V lost 4 bases and J lost 1 base. Germline CDR1 LNHDA, CDR2 SQIVND (reference sequence). The CDR3 length is 16 residues. DNA for the CDR3: TGTGCCAGTAGTACGTCCGGGACTAGGAACACCGGGGAGCTGTTTTTT. Its translation is CASSTSGTRNTGELFF.

V usage is TRBV9 and J usage is TRBJ1-2, with 9 bases lining up with TRBD1. V lost 3 bases, J lost 4 bases, and 4 bases stayed unmatched. Germline assignment: CDR1 SGDLS and CDR2 YYNGEE. The CDR3 sequence is 14 residues long. The CDR3 spells CASSEGTGPYGYTF. The CDR3 DNA is TGTGCCAGCAGCGAAGGGACAGGGCCCTATGGCTACACCTTC.

This chain connects TRBV5-6 to TRBJ1-2; TRBD1 might be the D (6 bases). V lost 3 bases and J 7 bases, leaving 13 bases between the germline ends. The germline gives CDR1 SGHDT, CDR2 YYEEEE. This CDR3 region has 13 residues. CDR3: CASSSDSNSGYTF. The CDR3 coding sequence is TGTGCCAGCAGCTCGGACAGCAATTCTGGCTACACCTTC.

J is TRBJ1-2 and V is TRBV10-2, with a weak D call TRBD1 (5 bases). V lost 4 bases, J lost 0 bases, and 12 bases lay in between. CDR1 is WSHSY, CDR2 SAAADI, per germline. CDR3 size: 15 residues. CDR3 sequence (DNA): TGCGCCAGCAGTGCTCGGGGCGGGACTAACTATGGCTACACCTTC. Translating gives CASSARGGTNYGYTF.

This clone has a handful of counts. The CDR3 loop reads CASSQGTGGSTGELFF. The CDR3 DNA reads TGCGCCAGCAGCCAGGGGACAGGGGGAAGCACCGGGGAGCTGTTTTTT. The gene calls are TRBV4-1 and TRBJ2-2, with TRBD1 matching over 11 bases. The CDR3 is 16 amino acids. Germline CDR1 is MGHRA and CDR2 is YSYEKL. V was pared by 3 bases and J by 4 bases, with 4 bases of the junction left unmatched.

The chain joins TRBV18 to TRBJ1-6; 7 nucleotides line up with TRBD1. CDR1 is KGHSH and CDR2 is LQKENI in the germline V gene. The CDR3 runs 16 residues. V trimming: 6 bases; J trimming: 5 bases; junction bases outside the gene matches: 10. The CDR3 spells CASSRTTGQHNSPLHF. The CDR3 DNA is TGTGCCAGCTCGCGAACGACGGGACAGCATAATTCACCCCTCCACTTT.

The J gene is TRBJ2-5, the V gene TRBV3-1 (or the pseudogene TRBV3-2); 7 bases are a match to TRBD1. Germline CDR1 reads LGHDT; CDR2 reads YNNKEL (reference sequence). CDR3 length equals 14 residues. The V gene end was trimmed by 6 bases and the J gene end by 3 bases; junction bases not matched to a gene: 7. CDR3 sequence: CASRLYTGEETQYF. DNA of the CDR3: TGTGCCAGCAGGCTATACACAGGGGAAGAGACCCAGTACTTC.

V and J are TRBV5-1 and TRBJ2-1; the D is unclear. This CDR3 is built from 12 residues. In germline, CDR1 is SGHRS, CDR2 YFSETQ. V lost 7 bases and J 2 bases, leaving 7 bases between the germline ends. CDR3 sequence reads: CASVGAYNEQFF. CDR3 nucleotides: TGCGCCAGCGTCGGAGCCTACAATGAGCAGTTCTTC.